Detailed here is one T cell receptor (beta chain). The CDR3 contains 15 residues. The germline CDR1 and CDR2 sequences are MDHEN and SYDVKM. V was shortened by 1 base and J by 4 bases, with 13 bases between the two germline ends. The data belong to a study of blood T cell repertoires in COVID-19. Study at large: T cells, B-cell-depleted T cells, or PBMCs provided the cDNA or gDNA that served as material.

Measured with immunoSEQ multiplex PCR; TCRdb has only the in-frame clones, and not every one. The sample shows around 250,000 clones, 70% to 90% of them seen only once. Participants reported their clinical history, and cohort assignment relied on those reports. The sequencing input was PBMCs or T cells enriched from blood (not recorded which). The chain uses TRBV28 and TRBJ1-2; D possibly corresponds to TRBD1 (6 bases). The sequence was collected from a woman aged 45 to 65 who had recovered from COVID-19. CDR3 amino acids: CASSLYQGKTYGYTF. CDR3 bases: TGTGCCAGCAGTTTATATCAGGGGAAAACCTATGGCTACACCTTC.